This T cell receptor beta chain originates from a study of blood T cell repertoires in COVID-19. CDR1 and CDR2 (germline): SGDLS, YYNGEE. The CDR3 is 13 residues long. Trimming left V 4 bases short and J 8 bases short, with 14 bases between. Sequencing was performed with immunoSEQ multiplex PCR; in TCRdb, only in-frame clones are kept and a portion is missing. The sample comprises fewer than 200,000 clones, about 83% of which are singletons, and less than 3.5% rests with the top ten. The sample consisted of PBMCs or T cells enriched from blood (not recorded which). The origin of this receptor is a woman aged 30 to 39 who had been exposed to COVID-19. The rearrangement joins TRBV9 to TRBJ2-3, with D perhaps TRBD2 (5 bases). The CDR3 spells CASSPIVEGTQYF. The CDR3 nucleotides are TGTGCCAGCAGCCCCATAGTTGAGGGTACGCAGTATTTT. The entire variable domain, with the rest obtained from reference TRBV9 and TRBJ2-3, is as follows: DSGVTQTPKHLITATGQRVTLRCSPRSGDLSVYWYQQSLDQGLQFLIQYYNGEERAKGNILERFSAQQFPDLHSELNLSSLELGDSALYFCASSPIVEGTQYFGPGTRLTVL.